A single sample gave rise to the 14 T cell receptor beta chains below, sequenced in a study of blood T cells in healthy people across ages. Using a J-beta primer mix together with a sample-barcoded 5' primer, a second PCR was run for about 6 to 12 cycles. TCRdb recomputed calls from the 5' RACE reads with MiXCR, one row per CDR3 protein. The table lists 600,000 to 850,000 distinct CDR3 sequences, roughly 25% of them singletons. These data also featured in a second study, about T cells of mothers and their children.

Sequencing was performed on blood. The source is a boy aged 10-17 years in good health.

This clonotype was seen a handful of times. J is TRBJ2-7 and V is TRBV7-9, with D unresolved. The CDR3 runs 13 residues. Germline CDR1 SEHNR, CDR2 FQNEAQ (reference sequence). V lost 5 bases, J lost 0 bases, and 8 bases lay in between. The CDR3 DNA sequence: TGTGCCAGCAGCCCCTCAATCTCCTACGAGCAGTACTTC. Encoded protein: CASSPSISYEQYF.

The sample holds a few counts of this clonotype. Germline is not matched at one junction end, which may reflect a read error. The chain recombines TRBV4-3 with TRBJ2-7, with D possibly being TRBD1 or TRBD2 (5 bases each). The CDR3 covers 14 residues. CDR1 LGHNA and CDR2 YSLEER come from the germline V gene. This CDR3 is CASGQERGAYEQYF. DNA for the CDR3: TGCGCCAGCGGCCAAGAACGGGGCGCGTACGAGCAGTACTTC.

There are a few counts of this clonotype. This chain uses TRBV27 with TRBJ2-3, with 9 bases fitting TRBD2. V dropped 0 bases and J dropped 2; count of bases not matched to a gene: 6. This CDR3 spans 17 amino acids. Germline V lookup: CDR1 MNHEY, CDR2 SMNVEV (reference sequence). The DNA of the CDR3 is TGTGCCAGCAGTTTATCGCGTAGCGGGGGATACACAGATACGCAGTATTTT. Protein: CASSLSRSGGYTDTQYF.

This clonotype was counted only a few times. V is TRBV20-1 and J is TRBJ1-4; TRBD1 agrees at 9 bases. V lost 6 bases to trimming and J lost 6 bases; unmatched junction nucleotides: 5. CDR1 and CDR2 (germline): DFQATT, SNEGSKA (reference sequence). The CDR3 is made up of 13 amino acids. CDR3 sequence reads: CSAKTGGHEKLFF. In DNA form, the CDR3 reads TGCAGTGCCAAGACAGGGGGGCATGAAAAACTGTTTTTT.

This clonotype turned up a few times. The chain has TRBV7-9 and TRBJ2-5, with a tentative D call TRBD1 (6 bases). The germline V and J ends were trimmed by 4 bases and 5 bases, with 14 bases remaining between them. CDR3 length: 14 amino acids. Per germline, CDR1 SEHNR and CDR2 FQNEAQ (reference sequence). CDR3 nucleotide sequence: TGTGCCAGCAGCTCAGGGGACACAGTTGAGACCCAGTACTTC. This gives the protein CASSSGDTVETQYF.

The chain links TRBV7-2 to TRBJ2-3, with a weak D call TRBD2 (6 bases). In germline, CDR1 is SGHTA, CDR2 FQGNSA. The CDR3 runs 17 residues. V dropped 0 bases and J dropped 3 bases, with 16 bases sitting between them. CDR3 amino acids: CASSLALFGGGTDTQYF. CDR3 DNA: TGTGCCAGCAGCTTAGCGCTTTTCGGGGGAGGTACAGATACGCAGTATTTT.

This clonotype occurred a few times. The chain joins TRBV6-1 to TRBJ1-2; D is ambiguous. The CDR3 is 13 amino acids. V was clipped by 6 bases and J by 5 bases, with 13 bases between them. In germline, CDR1 is MNHNS, CDR2 SASEGT. The CDR3 here is CASRTGSDYGYTF. The CDR3 nucleotides read TGTGCCAGCAGGACCGGGTCAGATTATGGCTACACCTTC.

The chain recombines TRBV20-1 with TRBJ2-5; TRBD2 matches 9 bases. The J call may be faulty, since TRBJ2-1 better matches the DNA end. There are 14 residues in the CDR3. Germline assignment: CDR1 DFQATT and CDR2 SNEGSKA (reference sequence). CDR3 bases: TGCAGTGCTAAGAGCGGGGGGAACTACAATGAGCAGTTCTTC. Translating it yields CSAKSGGNYNEQFF.

This clonotype turned up a few times. The chain links TRBV12-3 or TRBV12-4 to TRBJ2-7; 7 bases are shared with TRBD2. This CDR3 comprises 14 residues. The V and J ends lost 5 bases and 6 bases, in that order; junction bases with no gene match: 10. CDR3 bases: TGTGCCAGCAGTACCGAAGGGGAGGGATCCGAGCAGTACTTC. It encodes CASSTEGEGSEQYF.

This clonotype was counted between two and nine times. This chain joins TRBV7-9 and TRBJ2-6; 7 nucleotides line up with TRBD1. The CDR3 runs 19 residues. Germline-derived CDR1 and CDR2 are SEHNR and FQNEAQ (reference sequence). V lost 0 bases, J lost 3 bases, and 11 bases stayed unmatched. The CDR3 bases are TGTGCCAGCAGCTTAGCGGGGTCCCCAGGGGGTCTTGGGGCCAACGTCCTGACTTTC. It yields the protein CASSLAGSPGGLGANVLTF. The complete variable domain, with remaining parts taken from reference TRBV7-9 and TRBJ2-6, reads DTGVSQNPRHKITKRGQNVTFRCDPISEHNRLYWYRQTLGQGPEFLTYFQNEAQLEKSRLLSDRFSAERPKGSFSTLEIQRTEQGDSAMYLCASSLAGSPGGLGANVLTFGAGSRLTVL.

This clonotype was observed a few times. The J gene is TRBJ2-7, the V gene TRBV5-1; perhaps TRBD2 as D (7 bases). The CDR3 has 15 residues. Trimming pared 4 bases from V and 4 bases from J, leaving 18 bases between. Germline CDR1 SGHRS, CDR2 YFSETQ. The CDR3 nucleotides are TGCGCCAGCAGCGCGGGGGCGGGAATAGGATACGAGCAGTACTTC. Amino acid sequence: CASSAGAGIGYEQYF.

The rearrangement links TRBV12-3 or TRBV12-4 to TRBJ1-2, with D possibly being TRBD1 (6 bases). The CDR3 is 13 amino acids. Trimming removed 8 bases at V and 6 bases at J, with 16 bases between. CDR3 sequence (DNA): TGTGCCAGCTCGAATCCAGGGGCCCATGGCTACACCTTC. It codes for CASSNPGAHGYTF.

A few counts support this clonotype. The chain carries TRBV15 and TRBJ2-5; the D gene is possibly TRBD2 (6 bases). The J call may be faulty, since TRBJ2-7 better matches the DNA end. The CDR3 spans 13 residues. Germline CDR1 reads LNHNV; CDR2 reads YYDKDF (reference sequence). The CDR3 spells CATSPRGAAEQYF. The CDR3 bases are TGTGCCACCAGCCCTCGCGGGGCCGCCGAGCAGTACTTC.

This chain uses TRBV14 with TRBJ2-3, with 9 bases aligning to TRBD2. Germline V gene lookup returns CDR1 SGHDN and CDR2 FVKESK. This CDR3 is built from 16 residues. V was pared by 4 bases and J by 1 base, with 6 bases of the junction left unmatched. This CDR3 is CASSPGTSWGTDTQYF. DNA of the CDR3: TGTGCCAGCAGCCCTGGGACTAGCTGGGGCACAGATACGCAGTATTTT.